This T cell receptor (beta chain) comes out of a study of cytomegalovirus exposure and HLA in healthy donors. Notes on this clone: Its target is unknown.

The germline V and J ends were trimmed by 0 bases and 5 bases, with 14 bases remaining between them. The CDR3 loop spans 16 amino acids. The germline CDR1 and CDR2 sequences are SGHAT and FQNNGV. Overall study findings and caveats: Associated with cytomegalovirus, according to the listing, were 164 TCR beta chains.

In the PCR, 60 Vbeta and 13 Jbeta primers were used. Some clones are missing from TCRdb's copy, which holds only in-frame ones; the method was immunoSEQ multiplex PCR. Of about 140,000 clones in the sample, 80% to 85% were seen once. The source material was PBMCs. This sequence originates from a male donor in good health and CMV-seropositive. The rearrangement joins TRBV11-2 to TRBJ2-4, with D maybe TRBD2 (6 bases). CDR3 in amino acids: CASSLDRREPQNIQYF. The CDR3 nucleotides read TGTGCCAGCAGCTTAGATAGGAGGGAACCACAAAACATTCAGTACTTC.